One and the same sample provided the 26 T cell receptor beta chains below, sequenced in a study of early T cells in non-severe SARS-CoV-2 infection. TCRdb re-analysed the 5' RACE reads in MiXCR, keeping a single row per CDR3 protein. This sample has 100,000 to 130,000 distinct CDR3 sequences, with about 12% found just once. The sequencing input was whole blood. The receptor set was obtained from an adult who was a healthcare worker with PCR-confirmed SARS-CoV-2 infection or an uninfected control (not recorded which).

V gene TRBV7-9 combines with J gene TRBJ2-1, with 15 bases that match TRBD2. The CDR3 loop spans 16 amino acids. J lost 4 bases, V lost 5 bases, and 3 bases had no gene match. Germline V lookup: CDR1 SEHNR, CDR2 FQNEAQ (reference sequence). In DNA form, the CDR3 reads TGTGCCAGCAGCCCCGGGACTAGCGGGAGGTACAATGAGCAGTTCTTC. It translates to CASSPGTSGRYNEQFF.

The chain carries TRBV11-2 and TRBJ2-1, with TRBD2 matching 12 bases. The junction had 14 bases not matched to a gene; V was cut back by 5 bases and J by 9 bases. From germline, CDR1 is SGHAT and CDR2 FQNNGV. The CDR3 is 17 residues long. CDR3 protein: CASSPRLAGVGSGEQFF. Here the CDR3 DNA reads TGTGCCAGCAGCCCCCGACTAGCGGGAGTAGGGTCGGGTGAGCAGTTCTTC. Variable domain in full (rest from reference TRBV11-2 and TRBJ2-1): EAGVAQSPRYKIIEKRQSVAFWCNPISGHATLYWYQQILGQGPKLLIQFQNNGVVDDSQLPKDRFSAERLKGVDSTLKIQPAKLEDSAVYLCASSPRLAGVGSGEQFFGPGTRLTVL.

The chain joins TRBV5-6 to TRBJ2-7; D unresolved. V gave up 4 bases and J gave up 0 bases, with 5 bases separating them. Germline loops: CDR1 SGHDT, CDR2 YYEEEE. The CDR3 is 12 residues long. This CDR3 reads CASSLLSYEQYF. DNA of the CDR3: TGTGCCAGCAGCCTACTCTCCTACGAGCAGTACTTC.

This clonotype occurred a few times. The chain combines TRBV6-1 with TRBJ1-5, with TRBD1 identical over 8 bases. The CDR3 consists of 14 residues. Germline V CDR1 and CDR2: MNHNS, SASEGT. V was clipped by 3 bases and J by 6 bases; unmatched bases: 4. This chain's CDR3 is CASSDGTGVQPQHF. CDR3 DNA sequence: TGTGCCAGCAGTGATGGGACAGGCGTTCAGCCCCAGCATTTT.

This clonotype was observed a few times. The chain carries TRBV11-2 and TRBJ2-5; 9 bases are shared with TRBD2. There are 15 residues in the CDR3. Losses at the gene ends were 5 bases for V and 5 bases for J; bases not matched to a gene: 9. Looked up from germline, CDR1 is SGHAT and CDR2 is FQNNGV. CDR3 sequence reads: CASSIGTSRPETQYF. The CDR3 bases are TGTGCCAGCAGCATAGGGACTAGCCGTCCGGAGACCCAGTACTTC.

The chain combines TRBV5-8 with TRBJ1-5, with a weak D call TRBD1 (6 bases). Germline CDR1 reads SGHTS; CDR2 reads YDEGEE. The CDR3 is 16 amino acids. Trimming removed 6 bases at V and 1 base at J, with 17 bases between. Here the CDR3 DNA reads TGTGCCAGCACACTCAGTGGGGGGCTCAGCAATCAGCCCCAGCATTTT. Translation: CASTLSGGLSNQPQHF. Full variable domain (outside the CDR3, taken from reference TRBV5-8 and TRBJ1-5): EAGVTQSPTHLIKTRGQQATLRCSPISGHTSVYWYQQALGLGLQFLLWYDEGEERNRGNFPPRFSGRQFPNYSSELNVNALELEDSALYLCASTLSGGLSNQPQHFGDGTRLSIL.

This clonotype was seen a few times. The chain has TRBV3-1 and TRBJ1-1; perhaps TRBD1 as D (5 bases). Germline CDR1 and CDR2: LGHDT and YNNKEL (reference sequence). CDR3 length equals 14 residues. The germline V and J ends were trimmed by 1 base and 5 bases, with 11 bases remaining between them. The CDR3 bases are TGTGCCAGCAGCCAAGCTCCGGGGCGGACTGAAGCTTTCTTT. Its protein product is CASSQAPGRTEAFF.

V is TRBV20-1 and J is TRBJ1-1; D is possibly TRBD1 (6 bases). In germline, CDR1 is DFQATT, CDR2 SNEGSKA (reference sequence). The CDR3 is made up of 14 amino acids. Trimming took off 1 base at V and 4 bases at J, with 13 bases between the two ends. This chain's CDR3 is CSARVPGASTEAFF. For the CDR3, the DNA is TGCAGTGCTAGAGTACCAGGGGCGAGCACTGAAGCTTTCTTT.

This clonotype appeared a few times. V and J are TRBV7-3 and TRBJ2-3, with 8 bases aligning to TRBD2. CDR1 SGHTA and CDR2 FQGTGA come from the germline V gene. The CDR3 is made up of 17 amino acids. The V and J ends lost 5 bases and 0 bases, in that order; junction bases with no gene match: 10. Here the CDR3 DNA reads TGTGCCAGCAGCCCATCGGGACTAGTGGCCAGCACAGATACGCAGTATTTT. Amino acid sequence: CASSPSGLVASTDTQYF.

This clonotype was found many times. The chain links TRBV29-1 to TRBJ2-2; D is unclear. Germline V gene data show CDR1 as SQVTM and CDR2 as ANQGSEA. The CDR3 spans 12 residues. V lost 8 bases and J lost 5, with 12 bases in between. In nucleotides, the CDR3 is TGCAGCACCCGGACGGAGACCGGGGAGCTGTTTTTT. Its translation: CSTRTETGELFF.

This clonotype was counted between two and nine times. DNA of the CDR3: TGTGCCAGCAGTGGGGAATGGCGGGGGGGCCAACCGTACCAAGAGACCCAGTACTTC. It codes for CASSGEWRGGQPYQETQYF. The chain has TRBV25-1 and TRBJ2-5; TRBD2 matches 9 bases. The germline V gene encodes CDR1 MGHDK and CDR2 SYGVNS. Trimming cost V 4 bases and J 0 bases; bases outside gene matches: 15. The CDR3 covers 19 residues.

This clonotype has only a few counts. The chain joins TRBV5-1 to TRBJ2-2, with D hard to call. The CDR3 has 14 residues. Trimming pared 3 bases from V and 7 bases from J, leaving 13 bases between. Germline CDR1 is SGHRS and CDR2 is YFSETQ. The DNA for the CDR3 is TGCGCCAGCAGCTCCGACCATTTCTACGGGGAGCTGTTTTTT. The encoded protein is CASSSDHFYGELFF.

This clonotype appeared a few times. The chain couples TRBV7-9 to TRBJ1-2; weak D call: TRBD1 (6 bases). CDR3 length equals 12 residues. Germline CDR1 reads SEHNR; CDR2 reads FQNEAQ (reference sequence). V was clipped by 5 bases and J by 7 bases, with 11 bases between them. CDR3 DNA: TGTGCCAGCAGCCAGGAAGGGGGTGGCTACACCTTC. Protein product: CASSQEGGGYTF.

This clonotype was detected a few times. The chain combines TRBV9 with TRBJ2-6; D gene unclear. V lost 0 bases and J 0 bases, leaving 4 bases between the germline ends. The CDR3 is 15 amino acids. Germline V gene lookup returns CDR1 SGDLS and CDR2 YYNGEE. The CDR3 is CASSVVDSGANVLTF. CDR3 bases: TGTGCCAGCAGCGTAGTGGACTCTGGGGCCAACGTCCTGACTTTC.

This clonotype was counted at least ten times. The chain carries TRBV10-1 and TRBJ1-3, with D perhaps TRBD1 (5 bases). With 7 bases removed from V and 0 bases from J, the gap between germline ends came to 10 bases. In germline, CDR1 is WNHNN, CDR2 SYGVQD (reference sequence). CDR3 length: 14 residues. CDR3 residues: CASTDSRSGNTIYF. The CDR3, as DNA: TGCGCCAGCACCGACAGCCGCTCTGGAAACACCATATATTTT.

The chain uses TRBV18 and TRBJ2-7; the D gene is possibly TRBD1 (6 bases). The CDR3 contains 13 residues. Trimming removed 5 bases from V and 6 bases from J, with 14 bases in between. Per germline, CDR1 KGHSH and CDR2 LQKENI. The CDR3 sequence: CASSTQGMLEQYF. The DNA for the CDR3 is TGTGCCAGCTCAACACAGGGAATGCTCGAGCAGTACTTC.

The rearrangement links TRBV12-3 or TRBV12-4 to TRBJ2-3; 9 bases map to TRBD2. The length of the CDR3 is 16 residues. Unmatched junction bases numbered 4, after V lost 3 bases and J lost 0 bases. The chain's CDR3 is CASSLAAGGSTDTQYF. The CDR3 coding sequence is TGTGCCAGCAGTTTGGCGGCGGGAGGGAGCACAGATACGCAGTATTTT.

The sample holds many counts of this clonotype. The junction departs from the called germline gene at one end, perhaps through a read error. This chain joins TRBV7-7 and TRBJ2-5, with D tentatively TRBD2 (6 bases). CDR3 length: 14 residues. Per the germline V gene, CDR1 is SSHAT and CDR2 is FNYEAQ (reference sequence). The DNA of the CDR3 is TGTGCTAGCAGCCCAACCGTCGGAGGGGAGACCCAGTACTTC. Protein sequence: CASSPTVGGETQYF.

This clonotype was recorded at least ten times. CDR3 loop: CASSYAGTEQETQYF. The CDR3 nucleotides are TGTGCCAGCAGCTACGCCGGGACGGAACAAGAGACCCAGTACTTC. The chain carries TRBV11-2 and TRBJ2-5; D is tentatively TRBD1 or TRBD2 (5 bases each). Between the trimmed V and J ends, which lost 4 bases and 2 bases, there was a span of 14 bases. The length of the CDR3 is 15 residues. CDR1 is SGHAT, CDR2 FQNNGV, per germline.

This clonotype was counted ten times or more. The chain joins TRBV12-3 or TRBV12-4 to TRBJ1-3, with 8 bases identical to TRBD1. V shed 7 bases and J 2 bases; nucleotides not matched to a gene: 13. The length of the CDR3 is 17 residues. The CDR3 sequence is CASTLPGGGSAGNTIYF. The CDR3 DNA is TGTGCCAGCACCCTCCCAGGGGGCGGGTCAGCTGGAAACACCATATATTTT.

The chain combines TRBV13 with TRBJ2-1; D gene unclear. Germline CDR1 is PRHDT and CDR2 is FYEKMQ (reference sequence). The V end was cut by 4 bases, the J end by 8 bases, with 24 bases between. There are 17 residues in the CDR3. The CDR3 DNA sequence: TGTGCCAGCAGCTATATGTTCTTTGCGGTTTGGAGCGATGAGCAGTTCTTC. Amino acid sequence: CASSYMFFAVWSDEQFF.

The genes are TRBV2 and TRBJ2-3; D possibly corresponds to TRBD2 (6 bases). CDR1 SNHLY and CDR2 FYNNEI come from the germline V gene. V was clipped by 2 bases and J by 0 bases, with 9 bases between them. This CDR3 contains 15 residues. DNA for the CDR3: TGTGCCAGCAGTGAACGGAGGGATAGCACAGATACGCAGTATTTT. Translation: CASSERRDSTDTQYF.

The chain links TRBV6-1 to TRBJ2-7, with a tentative D call TRBD2 (6 bases). V lost 5 bases and J lost 6, with 17 bases in between. The germline CDR1 and CDR2 sequences are MNHNS and SASEGT. CDR3 length: 14 residues. As DNA, the CDR3 is TGTGCCAGCAGTCCGGCGGGGACGACCTTCGAGCAGTACTTC. This translates into CASSPAGTTFEQYF.

Note on this clonotype: A read error may account for a junction end that differs from germline. The chain carries TRBV25-1 and TRBJ1-6, with D possibly TRBD1 on 6 matching bases. There are 13 residues in the CDR3. Germline-derived CDR1 and CDR2 are MGHDK and SYGVNS. CDR3 sequence: CVSSERGNSPLHF. CDR3 coding DNA: TGTGTCAGCAGTGAAAGGGGGAATTCACCCCTCCACTTT. Filled out from reference TRBV25-1 and TRBJ1-6, the complete variable domain reads EADIYQTPRYLVIGTGKKITLECSQTMGHDKMYWYQQDPGMELHLIHYSYGVNSTEKGDLSSESTVSRIRTEHFPLTLESARPSHTSQYLCVSSERGNSPLHFGNGTRLTVT.

This chain uses TRBV5-4 with TRBJ2-2; D uncertain. Germline loops: CDR1 SGHNT, CDR2 YYREEE (reference sequence). This CDR3 contains 17 residues. V lost 0 bases to trimming and J lost 0 bases, with 12 bases between them. CDR3 nucleotide sequence: TGTGCCAGCAGCTTGGCCCCCCCGGGCGCGAACACCGGGGAGCTGTTTTTT. It codes for CASSLAPPGANTGELFF.

This clonotype turned up a few times. The chain has TRBV2 and TRBJ1-2; D gene uncertain. V was pared by 2 bases and J by 4 bases, with 8 bases between. The CDR3 spans 13 residues. Germline V gene sequence: CDR1 SNHLY, CDR2 FYNNEI. CDR3 amino acids: CASSESGSYGYTF. DNA for the CDR3: TGTGCCAGCAGTGAATCTGGCAGCTATGGCTACACCTTC.